A single sample gave rise to the 10 T cell receptor beta chains below, sequenced in a study of PD-1 blockade in classical Hodgkin lymphoma. Sample time point: cycle 4 day 1 (C4D1), after 6 weeks of nivolumab. Patients all relapsed after autologous stem cell transplantation, and there was variation in brentuximab vedotin exposure. Thawed PBMCs yielded CD4+ T cells through magnetic negative selection. TCRdb keeps only in-frame clones here, not all; method: immunoSEQ multiplex PCR. The sample contains around 28,000 clones, 84% of which appear only once. This sample comprised CD4+ T cells from blood, obtained before the fourth cycle of nivolumab. The receptors were sampled from a human donor with classical Hodgkin lymphoma.

The genes are TRBV5-6 and TRBJ2-2, with 9 bases lining up with TRBD2. Per the germline V gene, CDR1 is SGHDT and CDR2 is YYEEEE. The CDR3 consists of 15 residues. The trim removed 5 bases at V and 0 bases at J, leaving 2 bases unmatched. The CDR3 DNA follows: TGTGCCAGCAGTAGCGGGGGCCCGAACACCGGGGAGCTGTTTTTT. This sequence encodes CASSSGGPNTGELFF.

The chain couples TRBV30 to TRBJ1-5; D ambiguous. Germline-derived CDR1 and CDR2 are GTSNPN and SVGIG (reference sequence). There are 13 residues in the CDR3. V lost 4 bases to trimming and J lost 0 bases, with 7 bases between them. DNA of the CDR3: TGTGCCTGGACAGAGTATAGCAATCAGCCCCAGCATTTT. It encodes CAWTEYSNQPQHF.

The chain has TRBV6-1 and TRBJ2-3; D remains unclear. This CDR3 contains 14 residues. Germline V gene data show CDR1 as MNHNS and CDR2 as SASEGT. Trimming cost V 4 bases and J 0 bases, with 8 bases left between them. CDR3 sequence reads: CASSVRTSTDTQYF. CDR3 bases: TGTGCCAGCAGTGTGCGGACCAGCACAGATACGCAGTATTTT.

This sequence joins TRBV2 and TRBJ1-1; D gene ambiguous. CDR3 size: 12 residues. Germline assignment: CDR1 SNHLY and CDR2 FYNNEI. Trimming left V 6 bases short and J 0 bases short, with 5 bases between. The CDR3 sequence is CASRNMNTEAFF. The CDR3, as DNA: TGTGCCAGCAGAAATATGAACACTGAAGCTTTCTTT. The whole variable domain, remainder taken from reference TRBV2 and TRBJ1-1, is EPEVTQTPSHQVTQMGQEVILRCVPISNHLYFYWYRQILGQKVEFLVSFYNNEISEKSEIFDDQFSVERPDGSNFTLKIRSTKLEDSAMYFCASRNMNTEAFFGQGTRLTVV.

The V gene is TRBV27, the J gene TRBJ1-6; D is unresolved. This CDR3 comprises 16 residues. V was trimmed by 1 base and J by 13 bases, leaving 20 bases between them. The V gene's germline CDR1 is MNHEY and CDR2 SMNVEV (reference sequence). DNA for the CDR3: TGTGCCAGCAGTTTATTCAGTTGGAGCCCCCTAGGGCCCCTCCACTTT. Translation: CASSLFSWSPLGPLHF.

The chain is built from TRBV30 and TRBJ1-5; D perhaps matches TRBD1 (6 bases). There are 15 residues in the CDR3. Germline V lookup: CDR1 GTSNPN, CDR2 SVGIG (reference sequence). V was cut by 3 bases and J by 0 bases, with 12 bases left in between. DNA for the CDR3: TGTGCCTGGAGCATCCGGGACATTAGCAATCAGCCCCAGCATTTT. Its protein is CAWSIRDISNQPQHF.

V usage is TRBV7-2 and J usage is TRBJ1-6; D gene unclear. Germline assignment: CDR1 SGHTA and CDR2 FQGNSA. The V and J ends lost 7 bases and 14 bases respectively, with 21 bases between them. The CDR3 contains 14 residues. The DNA of the CDR3 is TGTGCCAGCACCCTGACGAGCCAGGCGCAAACCCTCCACTTT. Its translation: CASTLTSQAQTLHF.

The table lists this clone with a few counts. This chain connects TRBV2 to TRBJ1-5; TRBD1 matches at 7 bases. Germline V lookup: CDR1 SNHLY, CDR2 FYNNEI. Trimming at V came to 6 bases and at J to 3 bases, leaving 11 bases not matched to a gene. The CDR3 totals 16 residues. The CDR3 bases are TGTGCCAGCAGGGCCTATACAGGGGACTACAATCAGCCCCAGCATTTT. This encodes CASRAYTGDYNQPQHF.

The table lists this clone with a count of one. The rearrangement links TRBV11-2 to TRBJ2-1; the D call may be TRBD1 or TRBD2 (6 bases each). V was cut by 1 base and J by 2 bases, with 9 bases left in between. From germline, CDR1 is SGHAT and CDR2 FQNNGV. The CDR3 runs to 15 residues. CDR3 nucleotide sequence: TGTGCCAGCAGCTTAGTTGGGGGGCCCTACAATGAGCAGTTCTTC. It yields the protein CASSLVGGPYNEQFF. The complete variable domain, with remaining parts taken from reference TRBV11-2 and TRBJ2-1, reads EAGVAQSPRYKIIEKRQSVAFWCNPISGHATLYWYQQILGQGPKLLIQFQNNGVVDDSQLPKDRFSAERLKGVDSTLKIQPAKLEDSAVYLCASSLVGGPYNEQFFGPGTRLTVL.

V gene TRBV5-8 combines with J gene TRBJ2-7; tentatively, D is TRBD1 (6 bases). V gave up 1 base and J gave up 1 base, with 12 bases separating them. CDR1 is SGHTS and CDR2 is YDEGEE in the germline V gene. There are 15 residues in the CDR3. CDR3 in DNA: TGTGCCAGCAGCTTGATACAGGGTACATCCTACGAGCAGTACTTC. Amino acids: CASSLIQGTSYEQYF.